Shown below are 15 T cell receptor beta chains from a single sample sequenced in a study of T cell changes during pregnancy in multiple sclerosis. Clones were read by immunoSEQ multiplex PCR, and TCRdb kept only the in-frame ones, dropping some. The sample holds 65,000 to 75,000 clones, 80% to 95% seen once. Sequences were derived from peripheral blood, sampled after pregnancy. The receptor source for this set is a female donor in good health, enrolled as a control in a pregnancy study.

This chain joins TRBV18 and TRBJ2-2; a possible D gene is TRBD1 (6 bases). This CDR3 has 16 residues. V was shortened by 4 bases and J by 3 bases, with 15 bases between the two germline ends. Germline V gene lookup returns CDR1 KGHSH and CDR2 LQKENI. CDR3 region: CASSLAGTPDTGELFF. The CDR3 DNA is TGTGCCAGCTCACTAGCCGGGACACCGGACACCGGGGAGCTGTTTTTT.

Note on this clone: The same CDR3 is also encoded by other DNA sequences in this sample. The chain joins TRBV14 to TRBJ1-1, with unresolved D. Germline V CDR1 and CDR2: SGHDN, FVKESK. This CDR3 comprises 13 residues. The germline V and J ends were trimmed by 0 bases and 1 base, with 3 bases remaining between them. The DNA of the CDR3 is TGTGCCAGCAGCCAAGACAGGAACACTGAAGCTTTCTTT. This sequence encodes CASSQDRNTEAFF.

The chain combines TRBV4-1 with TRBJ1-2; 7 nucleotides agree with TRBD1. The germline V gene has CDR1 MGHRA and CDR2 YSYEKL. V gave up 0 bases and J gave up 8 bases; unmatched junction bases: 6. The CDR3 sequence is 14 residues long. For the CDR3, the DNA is TGCGCCAGCAGCCAAGACCCAGGGGGAGAAGGCTACACCTTC. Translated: CASSQDPGGEGYTF.

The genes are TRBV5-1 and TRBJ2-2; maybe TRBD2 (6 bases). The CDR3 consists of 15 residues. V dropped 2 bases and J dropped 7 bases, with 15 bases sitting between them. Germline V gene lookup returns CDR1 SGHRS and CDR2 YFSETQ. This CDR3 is CASSLLDMGGGELFF. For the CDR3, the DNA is TGCGCCAGCAGCTTATTAGACATGGGAGGCGGGGAGCTGTTTTTT.

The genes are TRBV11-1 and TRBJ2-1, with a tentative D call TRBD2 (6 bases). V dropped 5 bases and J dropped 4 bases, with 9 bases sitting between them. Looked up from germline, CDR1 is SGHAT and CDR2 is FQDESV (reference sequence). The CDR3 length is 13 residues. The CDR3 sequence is CASSPDYYNEQFF. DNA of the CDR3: TGTGCCAGCAGCCCGGACTATTACAATGAGCAGTTCTTC.

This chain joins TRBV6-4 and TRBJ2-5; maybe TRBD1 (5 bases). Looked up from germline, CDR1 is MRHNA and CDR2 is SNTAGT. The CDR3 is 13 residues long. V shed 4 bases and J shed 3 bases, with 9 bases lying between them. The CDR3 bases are TGTGCCAGCAGTGTATCCAGGGAAGAGACCCAGTACTTC. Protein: CASSVSREETQYF.

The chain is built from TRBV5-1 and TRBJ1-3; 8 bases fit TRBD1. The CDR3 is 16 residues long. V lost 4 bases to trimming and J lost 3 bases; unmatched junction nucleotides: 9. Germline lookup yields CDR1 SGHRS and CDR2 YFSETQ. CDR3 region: CASSPGRGRFGNTIYF. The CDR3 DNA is TGCGCCAGCAGCCCGGGCAGGGGGCGGTTTGGAAACACCATATATTTT.

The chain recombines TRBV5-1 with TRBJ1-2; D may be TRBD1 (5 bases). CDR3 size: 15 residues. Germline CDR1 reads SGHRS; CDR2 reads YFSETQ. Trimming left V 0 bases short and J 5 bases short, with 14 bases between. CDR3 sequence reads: CASSLAVGGEYGYTF. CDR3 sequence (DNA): TGCGCCAGCAGCTTGGCCGTCGGGGGGGAGTATGGCTACACCTTC.

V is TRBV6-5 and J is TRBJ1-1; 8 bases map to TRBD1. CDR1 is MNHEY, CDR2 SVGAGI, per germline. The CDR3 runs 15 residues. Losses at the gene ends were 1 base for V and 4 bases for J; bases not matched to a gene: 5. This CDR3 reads CASSYWTGNPTEAFF. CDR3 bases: TGTGCCAGCAGTTACTGGACAGGGAACCCCACTGAAGCTTTCTTT.

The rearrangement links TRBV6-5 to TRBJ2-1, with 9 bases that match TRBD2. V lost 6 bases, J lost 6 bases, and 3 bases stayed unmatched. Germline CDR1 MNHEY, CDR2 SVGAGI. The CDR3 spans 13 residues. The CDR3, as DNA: TGTGCCAGCAGACCGGGACTAGCCAATGAGCAGTTCTTC. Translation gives CASRPGLANEQFF.

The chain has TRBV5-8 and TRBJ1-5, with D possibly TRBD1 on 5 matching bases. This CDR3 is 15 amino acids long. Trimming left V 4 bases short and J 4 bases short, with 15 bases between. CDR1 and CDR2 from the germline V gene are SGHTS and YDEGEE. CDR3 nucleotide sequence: TGTGCCAGCAGCGCTGCAGGGTACGGGAATCAGCCCCAGCATTTT. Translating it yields CASSAAGYGNQPQHF.

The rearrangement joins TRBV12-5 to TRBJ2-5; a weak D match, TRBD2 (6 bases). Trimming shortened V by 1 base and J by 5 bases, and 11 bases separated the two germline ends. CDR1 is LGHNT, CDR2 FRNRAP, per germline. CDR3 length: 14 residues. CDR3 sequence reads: CASGLDAGGETQYF. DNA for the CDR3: TGTGCTAGTGGTTTGGACGCAGGAGGGGAGACCCAGTACTTC.

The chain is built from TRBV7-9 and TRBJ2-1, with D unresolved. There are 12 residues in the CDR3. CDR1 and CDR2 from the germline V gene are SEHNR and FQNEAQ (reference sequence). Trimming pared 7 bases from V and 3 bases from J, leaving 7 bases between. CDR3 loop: CASTINYNEQFF. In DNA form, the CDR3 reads TGTGCCAGCACCATCAACTACAATGAGCAGTTCTTC.

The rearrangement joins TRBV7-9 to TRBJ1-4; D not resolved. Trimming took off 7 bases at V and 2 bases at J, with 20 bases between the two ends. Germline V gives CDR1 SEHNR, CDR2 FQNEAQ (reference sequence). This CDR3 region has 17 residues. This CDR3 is CASMRWEGDGTNEKLFF. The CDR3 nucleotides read TGTGCCAGCATGAGGTGGGAGGGCGATGGGACTAATGAAAAACTGTTTTTT.

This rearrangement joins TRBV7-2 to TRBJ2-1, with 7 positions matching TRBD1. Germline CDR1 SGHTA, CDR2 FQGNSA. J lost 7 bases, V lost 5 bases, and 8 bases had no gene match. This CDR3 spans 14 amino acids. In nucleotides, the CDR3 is TGTGCCAGCAGCCCCCGGACAGGCCCGAATGAGCAGTTCTTC. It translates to CASSPRTGPNEQFF.